One TCR beta chain is described in this entry. The data were taken from a study of shared T cell receptors in the human thymus. The CDR3 is made up of 16 amino acids. CDR1 is MRHNA and CDR2 is SNTAGT in the germline V gene. V was clipped by 4 bases and J by 5 bases, with 18 bases between them. Generated by immunoSEQ multiplex PCR, the TCRdb table keeps only in-frame clones and is missing some. There are around 340,000 clones in the sample; around 95% occur only once, and around 0.019% lies in the top ten. The material sequenced was thymocytes. The V and J genes are TRBV6-4 and TRBJ2-1; D is ambiguous. The TCR originated in a human donor. The CDR3 here is CASSAHHSSLNNEQFF. For the CDR3, the DNA is TGTGCCAGCAGTGCTCATCACTCCTCGTTGAACAATGAGCAGTTCTTC.